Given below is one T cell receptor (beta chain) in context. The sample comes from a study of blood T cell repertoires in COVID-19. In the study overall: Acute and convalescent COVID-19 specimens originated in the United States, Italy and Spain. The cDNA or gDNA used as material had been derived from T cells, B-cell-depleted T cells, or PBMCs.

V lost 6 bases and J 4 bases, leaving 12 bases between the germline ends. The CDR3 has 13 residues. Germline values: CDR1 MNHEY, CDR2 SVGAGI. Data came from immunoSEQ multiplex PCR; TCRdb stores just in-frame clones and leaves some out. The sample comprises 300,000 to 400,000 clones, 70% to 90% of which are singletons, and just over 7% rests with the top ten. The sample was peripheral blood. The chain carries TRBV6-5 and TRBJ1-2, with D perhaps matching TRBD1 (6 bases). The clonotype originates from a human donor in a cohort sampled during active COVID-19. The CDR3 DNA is TGTGCCAGCAGAGGACAGCTATTCTATGGCTACACCTTC. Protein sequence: CASRGQLFYGYTF.